This T cell receptor (delta chain) appears in the sequencing data of a study of DNA immune sequencing with unique molecular identifiers. At the level of the study: Buffy-coat γδ T cells, enriched immunomagnetically, supplied the sequenced genomic DNA. Sequencing input was 80 to 100 ng for enriched and around 1 ug for non-enriched PBMC DNA. Fluorescence-activated cell sorting enriched γδ T cells from PBMC. General study results and limits: TRDV2 with TRDJ1 was the commonest TRD rearrangement in healthy donors.

CDR1 is TSWWSYY and CDR2 is QGS in the germline V gene. The CDR3 covers 19 residues. With regard to this clone: No antigen is known for it. One base separates it from a far larger clone, so it is likely a read error. Other nucleotide sequences from this sample produce the same CDR3.

All 8 TRDV and 4 TRDJ genes were targeted in 32-plex amplification of genomic DNA. Adapter PCR followed 3 barcoding PCR cycles that attached a 12-nucleotide UMI. TCRdb re-called the multiplex PCR reads using CATT. The sample yields about 890 delta-chain clones, under 35% seen once. The chain couples TRDV1 to TRDJ1, with D tentatively TRDD2 or TRDD3 (5 bases each). Sequenced sample: gamma-delta T cells from PBMCs. This clonotype originated in a human donor in good health. The CDR3: CALGELPSPMGSRADKLIF. The CDR3 DNA is TGCGCTCTTGGGGAACTTCCCTCCCCGATGGGATCTCGGGCCGATAAACTCATCTTT.